The clone carrying this T cell receptor beta chain was seen more than once but under ten times. The data were taken from a study of blood T cell repertoires in COVID-19. Study details: T cells, B-cell-depleted T cells, or PBMCs supplied cDNA or gDNA.

V was clipped by 8 bases and J by 0 bases, with 14 bases between them. CDR1 is MNHEY and CDR2 is SMNVEV in the germline V gene (reference sequence). CDR3 size: 15 residues. Data came from immunoSEQ multiplex PCR; TCRdb stores just in-frame clones and leaves some out. The repertoire holds approximately 35,000 clones, 70% to 90% seen once, with 6.5% to 7.5% in the top ten. The chain is built from TRBV27 and TRBJ2-1; the D is unclear. The sample was peripheral blood. This sequence was found in a man aged 55 to 70 with active COVID-19. The DNA for the CDR3 is TGTGCCAGCTTGGCGACTTGGAGCTCCTACAATGAGCAGTTCTTC. Its protein product is CASLATWSSYNEQFF.